The 27 T cell receptor beta chains reported below all come from one sample, sequenced in a study of T cell responses to AZD1222 COVID-19 vaccine. Data came from immunoSEQ multiplex PCR; TCRdb stores just in-frame clones and leaves some out. In the table there are roughly 190,000 clones, roughly nine tenths of which are singletons. The sequences come from peripheral blood, collected 28 days after the second dose of the MenACWY control vaccine. The receptors shown here come from an adult who received the MenACWY meningococcal vaccine as a control.

The chain carries TRBV6-5 and TRBJ1-1; D is uncertain. V was trimmed by 5 bases and J by 0 bases, leaving 13 bases between them. Germline CDR1 reads MNHEY; CDR2 reads SVGAGI. The length of the CDR3 is 15 residues. The CDR3 bases are TGTGCCAGCAGTCCTTCCTCCTCAGTGAACACTGAAGCTTTCTTT. Encoded protein: CASSPSSSVNTEAFF.

The V and J genes are TRBV6-1 and TRBJ1-2, with D possibly being TRBD1 (5 bases). Germline values: CDR1 MNHNS, CDR2 SASEGT. V dropped 2 bases and J dropped 0 bases, with 10 bases sitting between them. This CDR3 is built from 15 residues. The CDR3 region has the DNA TGTGCCAGCAGTGAAACGCCAGGGTCTAACTATGGCTACACCTTC. As protein: CASSETPGSNYGYTF.

The chain employs TRBV27 and TRBJ1-1, with D maybe TRBD1 (6 bases). With 10 bases removed from V and 4 bases from J, the gap between germline ends came to 13 bases. Per germline, CDR1 MNHEY and CDR2 SMNVEV (reference sequence). The CDR3 sequence is 12 residues long. CDR3 in amino acids: CATRGGPTEAFF. The CDR3 DNA reads TGTGCCACCCGGGGGGGCCCCACTGAAGCTTTCTTT.

The sample holds a few counts of this clone. The chain carries TRBV7-3 and TRBJ2-1; 10 bases are a match to TRBD2. The germline CDR1 and CDR2 sequences are SGHTA and FQGTGA. CDR3 length equals 16 residues. Trimming took 4 bases from V and 0 from J; bases not matched to a gene: 3. CDR3 DNA: TGTGCCAGCAGCTATAGCGGGGGGAGCTCCTACAATGAGCAGTTCTTC. This translates into CASSYSGGSSYNEQFF. The whole variable domain, remainder taken from reference TRBV7-3 and TRBJ2-1, is GAGVSQTPSNKVTEKGKYVELRCDPISGHTALYWYRQSLGQGPEFLIYFQGTGAADDSGLPNDRFFAVRPEGSVSTLKIQRTERGDSAVYLCASSYSGGSSYNEQFFGPGTRLTVL.

The chain couples TRBV29-1 to TRBJ2-7; 9 nucleotides match TRBD1. The junction had 6 bases not matched to a gene; V was cut back by 6 bases and J by 3 bases. This CDR3 has 13 amino acids. Germline V gene lookup returns CDR1 SQVTM and CDR2 ANQGSEA. The CDR3 DNA reads as TGCAGCGTGATACCGGGACAGGGCTACGAGCAGTACTTC. Its protein is CSVIPGQGYEQYF.

The chain uses TRBV11-2 and TRBJ2-6; TRBD2 matches at 7 bases. V trimming: 5 bases; J trimming: 0 bases; junction bases outside the gene matches: 7. CDR1 is SGHAT and CDR2 is FQNNGV in the germline V gene. This CDR3 comprises 17 residues. CDR3 sequence reads: CASSPGGGRSGANVLTF. The CDR3 DNA is TGTGCCAGCAGCCCGGGGGGTGGGCGCTCTGGGGCCAACGTCCTGACTTTC.

The chain combines TRBV10-3 with TRBJ1-1, with D hard to call. CDR1 is ENHRY and CDR2 is SYGVKD in the germline V gene. With 6 bases removed from V and 4 bases from J, the gap between germline ends came to 9 bases. The CDR3 runs 12 residues. The CDR3, as DNA: TGTGCCATCAGCCGACTCGGCACTGAAGCTTTCTTT. It specifies CAISRLGTEAFF.

The CDR3 sequence is CASSLGVAETQETQYF. CDR3 in DNA: TGCGCCAGCAGCTTGGGGGTAGCGGAGACCCAAGAGACCCAGTACTTC. The V and J genes are TRBV5-1 and TRBJ2-5; perhaps TRBD2 as D (6 bases). Germline V gene sequence: CDR1 SGHRS, CDR2 YFSETQ. The V and J ends lost 0 bases and 1 base respectively, with 13 bases between them. The CDR3 spans 16 residues. Together with reference TRBV5-1 and TRBJ2-5, the CDR3 gives the full variable domain: KAGVTQTPRYLIKTRGQQVTLSCSPISGHRSVSWYQQTPGQGLQFLFEYFSETQRNKGNFPGRFSGRQFSNSRSEMNVSTLELGDSALYLCASSLGVAETQETQYFGPGTRLLVL.

The CDR3 here is CASSLVPAGVQDTQYF. The DNA of the CDR3 is TGTGCCAGCAGCTTAGTTCCAGCGGGAGTGCAAGATACGCAGTATTTT. The chain couples TRBV7-6 to TRBJ2-3, with 8 bases fitting TRBD2. V lost 1 base and J lost 5; bases outside the gene matches: 8. Per germline, CDR1 SGHVS and CDR2 FNYEAQ. This CDR3 spans 16 amino acids.

The rearrangement uses TRBV30 and TRBJ1-2, with a tentative D call TRBD1 (6 bases). Germline V gives CDR1 GTSNPN, CDR2 SVGIG (reference sequence). This CDR3 contains 13 residues. V was pared by 1 base and J by 4 bases, with 10 bases between. CDR3 nucleotides: TGTGCCTGGAGTGAACAGGGTACCTATGGCTACACCTTC. Translation gives CAWSEQGTYGYTF.

The J gene is TRBJ2-5, the V gene TRBV24-1; D uncertain. The CDR3 extends over 16 amino acids. Germline loops: CDR1 KGHDR, CDR2 SFDVKD. V lost 4 bases and J lost 1, with 15 bases in between. The CDR3 bases are TGTGCCACCAGTGACCCTCCCCGGGCAGGCCAAGAGACCCAGTACTTC. Its translation: CATSDPPRAGQETQYF.

This chain links TRBV7-2 with TRBJ1-6; D is possibly TRBD1 (6 bases). The germline V gene has CDR1 SGHTA and CDR2 FQGNSA. The V end lost 0 bases, the J end lost 11 bases, and 14 bases lay between the germline ends. CDR3 length: 15 amino acids. In nucleotides, the CDR3 is TGTGCCAGCAGCTTAGCGGACAGAGGAGTTCCACCCCTCCACTTT. Its protein product is CASSLADRGVPPLHF.

The chain is built from TRBV24-1 and TRBJ2-1, with 8 bases lining up with TRBD2. Germline V gives CDR1 KGHDR, CDR2 SFDVKD. The CDR3 runs 16 residues. The V and J ends lost 4 bases and 4 bases, in that order; junction bases with no gene match: 8. CDR3 coding DNA: TGTGCCACCAGTGACCCCGTTGGCGGGGGGTACAATGAGCAGTTCTTC. Amino acid sequence: CATSDPVGGGYNEQFF.

CDR3: CASSQGLGTEAFF. CDR3 nucleotide sequence: TGTGCCAGCAGTCAGGGCCTGGGCACTGAAGCTTTCTTT. J is TRBJ1-1 and V is TRBV25-1; TRBD1 might be the D (5 bases). Trimming left V 5 bases short and J 4 bases short, with 11 bases between. The CDR3 is 13 residues long. Germline CDR1 reads MGHDK; CDR2 reads SYGVNS.

CDR3 loop: CSAWEEETQYF. The CDR3 bases are TGCAGTGCTTGGGAGGAAGAGACCCAGTACTTC. This sequence joins TRBV20-1 and TRBJ2-5, with a weak D call TRBD2 (6 bases). Trimming cost V 5 bases and J 3 bases, with 7 bases left between them. Germline lookup yields CDR1 DFQATT and CDR2 SNEGSKA (reference sequence). The CDR3 runs to 11 residues.

CDR3 nucleotides: TGTGCCAGCAGCAAACCCGGGACAGGGGGCTACGAGCAGTACTTC. Amino acids: CASSKPGTGGYEQYF. This chain links TRBV11-2 with TRBJ2-7; 11 positions agree with TRBD1. This CDR3 comprises 15 residues. The J segment lost 3 bases and the V segment lost 5 bases, leaving 6 bases of the junction unmatched. The germline gives CDR1 SGHAT, CDR2 FQNNGV.

The CDR3 reads CASSLRGTEGNQPQHF. CDR3 bases: TGTGCCAGCAGCTTACGTGGGACAGAGGGCAATCAGCCCCAGCATTTT. This rearrangement joins TRBV5-8 to TRBJ1-5; 7 bases align to TRBD1. With V trimmed by 2 bases and J by 2 bases, 7 bases remained unmatched. The CDR3 covers 16 residues. Germline-derived CDR1 and CDR2 are SGHTS and YDEGEE. Together with reference TRBV5-8 and TRBJ1-5, the CDR3 gives the full variable domain: EAGVTQSPTHLIKTRGQQATLRCSPISGHTSVYWYQQALGLGLQFLLWYDEGEERNRGNFPPRFSGRQFPNYSSELNVNALELEDSALYLCASSLRGTEGNQPQHFGDGTRLSIL.

The V call is TRBV7-9, the J call TRBJ2-3; perhaps TRBD2 as D (6 bases). V was cut by 5 bases and J by 11 bases, with 17 bases left in between. The V gene's germline CDR1 is SEHNR and CDR2 FQNEAQ (reference sequence). CDR3 size: 13 residues. DNA of the CDR3: TGTGCCAGCAGCCCCTTTCCGGCGGGGTTGCAGTATTTT. Translating gives CASSPFPAGLQYF.

This sequence joins TRBV28 and TRBJ1-2; D gene ambiguous. CDR3 length equals 14 residues. Trimming removed 1 base from V and 4 bases from J, with 10 bases in between. Germline lookup yields CDR1 MDHEN and CDR2 SYDVKM. CDR3 residues: CASSLSGRLYGYTF. Here the CDR3 DNA reads TGTGCCAGCAGTTTATCCGGTAGGCTCTATGGCTACACCTTC.

The chain joins TRBV12-3 or TRBV12-4 to TRBJ1-2; no clear D gene. The CDR3 length is 12 residues. V was cut by 11 bases and J by 4 bases, with 14 bases left in between. DNA of the CDR3: TGTGCCGGAGGGTTGGGCCTCTATGGCTACACCTTC. As protein: CAGGLGLYGYTF.

The rearrangement links TRBV28 to TRBJ1-1, with 8 bases that match TRBD1. The CDR3 extends over 15 amino acids. With V trimmed by 3 bases and J by 1 base, 4 bases remained unmatched. In germline, CDR1 is MDHEN, CDR2 SYDVKM. The CDR3 spells CASSLGTGRNTEAFF. The CDR3 DNA sequence: TGTGCCAGCAGTTTGGGGACAGGTCGGAACACTGAAGCTTTCTTT.

The chain joins TRBV9 to TRBJ2-3, with 14 bases that match TRBD2. The J segment lost 4 bases and the V segment lost 0 bases, leaving 7 bases of the junction unmatched. Germline V gives CDR1 SGDLS, CDR2 YYNGEE. CDR3 length: 18 residues. The CDR3 DNA is TGTGCCAGCAGCGTAGATCTCCGACTAGCGGGAGGGTCAGATACGCAGTATTTT. The encoded protein is CASSVDLRLAGGSDTQYF. Complete variable domain (other parts from reference TRBV9 and TRBJ2-3): DSGVTQTPKHLITATGQRVTLRCSPRSGDLSVYWYQQSLDQGLQFLIQYYNGEERAKGNILERFSAQQFPDLHSELNLSSLELGDSALYFCASSVDLRLAGGSDTQYFGPGTRLTVL.

This clone was detected once. J is TRBJ2-7 and V is TRBV6-5; possible D gene TRBD2, 6 bases. In germline, CDR1 is MNHEY, CDR2 SVGAGI. V was pared by 7 bases and J by 3 bases, with 10 bases between. This CDR3 is built from 12 residues. The CDR3 sequence: CASTGTGYEQYF. Here the CDR3 DNA reads TGTGCCAGCACCGGGACTGGCTACGAGCAGTACTTC.

This clone appeared once. The rearrangement links TRBV7-2 to TRBJ1-1, with D tentatively TRBD1 (5 bases). V was cut by 1 base and J by 6 bases, with 12 bases left in between. The CDR3 totals 14 residues. Per germline, CDR1 SGHTA and CDR2 FQGNSA. The CDR3 loop is CASSLDPRVAEAFF. CDR3 DNA sequence: TGTGCCAGCAGCTTAGATCCCAGGGTTGCTGAAGCTTTCTTT.

This clone was counted only a few times. The chain carries TRBV19 and TRBJ1-2, with 8 nucleotides matching TRBD1. The CDR3 covers 13 residues. Germline V CDR1 and CDR2: LNHDA, SQIVND (reference sequence). V lost 10 bases, J lost 4 bases, and 8 bases stayed unmatched. The CDR3 region is CAIATGGGYGYTF. The CDR3, as DNA: TGTGCCATTGCTACAGGGGGAGGCTATGGCTACACCTTC.

The chain joins TRBV27 to TRBJ1-1; D is possibly TRBD1 (5 bases). Trimming stripped 3 bases from V and 4 bases from J, with 12 bases between. Germline V gene data show CDR1 as MNHEY and CDR2 as SMNVEV (reference sequence). This CDR3 spans 14 amino acids. DNA for the CDR3: TGTGCCAGCAGTTTTAGGGGTCGGGGCACTGAAGCTTTCTTT. It specifies CASSFRGRGTEAFF.

The V call is TRBV7-9, the J call TRBJ2-7; the match to TRBD1 covers 7 bases. Germline CDR1 SEHNR, CDR2 FQNEAQ (reference sequence). The V gene end was trimmed by 2 bases and the J gene end by 3 bases; junction bases not matched to a gene: 7. CDR3 length: 15 amino acids. The DNA of the CDR3 is TGTGCCAGCAGCTTACTGACAGGGAATGACTACGAGCAGTACTTC. Its protein product is CASSLLTGNDYEQYF.